Given below is one TCR beta chain in context. Its antigen is unidentified. This sample was included in a study of beta chain features in type 1 diabetes. Expressed TCRB transcripts got sequenced, as all isolated RNA was reverse transcribed. Clones were sequenced by immunoSEQ multiplex PCR, and TCRdb holds only the in-frame ones, with some missing. Of 330,000 or so clones listed, approximately 15% are singletons. V was cut by 2 bases and J by 9 bases, with 14 bases left in between. The germline V gene has CDR1 LGHNT and CDR2 FRNRAP. The length of the CDR3 is 14 residues. The study, taken as a whole, reports: VDJ junctions from patients with type 1 diabetes contained fewer insertions and more deletions.

The clonotype was recovered from a man aged 30-40 years in good health. The sequenced sample was central memory CD4+ T cells from blood. The V and J genes are TRBV12-5 and TRBJ2-1; D remains ambiguous. The CDR3 spells CASGLSARPGEQFF. The CDR3 region has the DNA TGTGCTAGTGGTTTGTCAGCCAGACCCGGTGAGCAGTTCTTC.